This T cell receptor beta chain was sequenced in a study of control samples from healthy donors and cancer patients. TCRdb keeps only in-frame clones here, not all; method: immunoSEQ multiplex PCR. Among 110,000 or so clones, around 89% were seen once, and the ten largest hold around 17%. This clone was picked up one time. Trimming shortened V by 4 bases and J by 2 bases, and 12 bases separated the two germline ends. CDR3 length equals 15 residues. Germline CDR1 SGHDN, CDR2 FVKESK. The receptor's source is a woman between 45 and 60 years old in good health. This sequence joins TRBV14 and TRBJ2-1; D is unresolved. Specimen: blood. The CDR3 DNA reads as TGTGCCAGCAGCCCGGCGGAACGACCCTACAATGAGCAGTTCTTC. This translates into CASSPAERPYNEQFF. The full variable domain, with the rest looked up from reference TRBV14 and TRBJ2-1, is EAGVTQFPSHSVIEKGQTVTLRCDPISGHDNLYWYRRVMGKEIKFLLHFVKESKQDESGMPNNRFLAERTGGTYSTLKVQPAELEDSGVYFCASSPAERPYNEQFFGPGTRLTVL.